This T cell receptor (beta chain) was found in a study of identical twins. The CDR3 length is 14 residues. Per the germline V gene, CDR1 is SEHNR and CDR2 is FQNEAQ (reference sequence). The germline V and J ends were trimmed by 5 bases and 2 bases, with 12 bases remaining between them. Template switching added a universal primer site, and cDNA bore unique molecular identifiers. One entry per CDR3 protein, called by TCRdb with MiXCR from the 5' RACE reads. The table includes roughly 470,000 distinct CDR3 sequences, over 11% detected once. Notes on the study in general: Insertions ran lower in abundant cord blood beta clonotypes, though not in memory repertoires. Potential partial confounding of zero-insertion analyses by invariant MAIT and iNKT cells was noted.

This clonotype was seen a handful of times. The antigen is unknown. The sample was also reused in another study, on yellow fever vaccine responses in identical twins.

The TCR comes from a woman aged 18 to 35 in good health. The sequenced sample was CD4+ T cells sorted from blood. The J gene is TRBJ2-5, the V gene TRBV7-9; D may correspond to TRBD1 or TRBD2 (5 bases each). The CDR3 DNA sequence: TGTGCCAGCAGCCCGGGACGGCTACAAGAGACCCAGTACTTC. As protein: CASSPGRLQETQYF.